This T cell receptor (beta chain) was retrieved from a study of shared clonotypes between healthy human individuals. Overall study: Each donor's CD8 memory used one plate, CD8 naive two, each CD4 subset three. Study-wide results and caveats: It was only blood that was sampled, and tissue repertoires likely differ.

Terminally differentiated effector memory CD45RA+ cells were left out of the naive CD8 fraction, which was CD45RO-negative and positively selected for CCR7. The germline gives CDR1 MDHEN, CDR2 SYDVKM. CDR3 length equals 15 residues. The V end lost 6 bases, the J end lost 3 bases, and 18 bases lay between the germline ends. Sorted subsets were amplified in replicate PCRs using approximately 0.2 ug DNA, about 30,000 T cell genomes. Assay: immunoSEQ multiplex PCR; the TCRdb copy retains only in-frame clones and omits some. This sample carries around 2.1 million clones, 93% of them seen once, and the ten largest clones take 1.5% to 2%. This clone was recorded once. Its specificity is not known.

The sequencing sample was made of naive CD8+ T cells from PBMCs. The receptor was isolated from a man younger than 30 in good health. Some clones in this sample may be carry-over from other donors' samples. V and J are TRBV28 and TRBJ2-7; D is uncertain. CDR3 amino acids: CASSLLARKVYEQYF. The CDR3 coding sequence is TGTGCCAGCAGCTTACTCGCACGGAAGGTCTACGAGCAGTACTTC.